This T cell receptor (beta chain) originates from a study of neurological immune-mediated disorders. TCRdb itself ran the 5' RACE reads through MiXCR, one entry per CDR3 protein. The table has roughly 38,000 distinct CDR3 sequences, under 7.5% seen once; the top ten hold about 4%. Of note for this clonotype: A junction boundary mismatches the germline segment, possibly from a read error.

CDR3 length: 14 amino acids. Germline CDR1 is MNHEY and CDR2 is SVGAGI. The clonotype comes from a woman between 40 and 50 years old in good health. This sequence joins TRBV6-5 and TRBJ1-3; D call uncertain. The sample consisted of PBMCs. The CDR3 DNA is TGTGCCAGCAGTCCCTATTTCTCTGGAAACACCAGATATTTT. As protein: CASSPYFSGNTRYF.